In its sample, the clone carrying this T cell receptor (beta chain) was seen a few times. Its cognate antigen is unknown. This specimen comes from a study of beta chain features in type 1 diabetes. Study-level results: Insertions at VDJ junctions were less frequent in type 1 diabetes patients. These patients also deleted more nucleotides at the same junctions.

Germline CDR1 and CDR2: SGHTA and FQGTGA. V dropped 6 bases and J dropped 3; count of bases not matched to a gene: 9. This CDR3 is 15 amino acids long. Reverse transcribing all isolated RNA meant expressed TCRB transcripts were sequenced. Measured with immunoSEQ multiplex PCR; TCRdb has only the in-frame clones, and not every one. The table lists roughly 140,000 clones, approximately 12% of them singletons. The source material was central memory CD4+ T cells from blood. The sequence derives from a man in his late teens or twenties in good health. The chain uses TRBV7-3 and TRBJ2-7, with 9 nucleotides matching TRBD2. The CDR3 DNA reads TGTGCCAGCAGTATTAGCGGGGGCAATAACTACGAGCAGTACTTC. Amino acids: CASSISGGNNYEQYF.